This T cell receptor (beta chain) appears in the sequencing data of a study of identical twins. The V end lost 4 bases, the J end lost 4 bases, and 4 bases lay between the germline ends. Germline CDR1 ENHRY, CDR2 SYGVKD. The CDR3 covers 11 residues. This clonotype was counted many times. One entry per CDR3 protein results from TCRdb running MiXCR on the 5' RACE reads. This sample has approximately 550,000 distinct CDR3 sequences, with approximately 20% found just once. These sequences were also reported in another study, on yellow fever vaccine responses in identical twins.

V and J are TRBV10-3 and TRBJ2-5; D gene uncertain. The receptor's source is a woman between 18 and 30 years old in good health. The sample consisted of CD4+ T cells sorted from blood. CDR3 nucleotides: TGTGCCATCAGTGTAGGAGAGACCCAGTACTTC. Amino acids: CAISVGETQYF.